The 16 T cell receptor beta chains below were found in one sample sequenced in a study of response to subunit inactivated influenza vaccine. TCRdb called the RT-PCR reads again in MiXCR, with one record for every CDR3 protein. This sample yields 300,000 to 350,000 distinct CDR3 sequences, of which 20% to 25% are seen a single time; more than 8.5% belongs to the top ten. The sequencing here drew on PBMCs from blood, taken 21 months after vaccination. These receptors were obtained from a man aged 50 to 75 who received an inactivated influenza vaccine.

The chain carries TRBV20-1 and TRBJ1-2, with D hard to call. The CDR3 totals 17 residues. Germline-derived CDR1 and CDR2 are DFQATT and SNEGSKA (reference sequence). V shed 1 base and J shed 4 bases, with 22 bases lying between them. The CDR3 DNA reads TGCAGTGCTAGAGTCCCCCCGCGAGGCTCGGTCACCTATGGCTACACCTTC. Translating it yields CSARVPPRGSVTYGYTF.

This clonotype was picked up a small number of times. J is TRBJ1-4 and V is TRBV20-1; D remains ambiguous. CDR3 length: 12 residues. In germline, CDR1 is DFQATT, CDR2 SNEGSKA (reference sequence). V was trimmed by 2 bases and J by 6 bases, leaving 7 bases between them. This chain's CDR3 is CSARWTDEKLFF. The CDR3 region has the DNA TGCAGTGCTAGATGGACGGATGAAAAACTGTTTTTT.

This clonotype was seen a handful of times. The chain combines TRBV3-1 with TRBJ1-2; 9 bases align to TRBD1. This CDR3 comprises 13 residues. The J segment lost 10 bases and the V segment lost 3 bases, leaving 6 bases of the junction unmatched. Germline CDR1 is LGHDT and CDR2 is YNNKEL (reference sequence). CDR3 protein: CASSQRDRVYYTF. In DNA form, the CDR3 reads TGTGCCAGCAGCCAGCGGGACAGGGTGTACTACACCTTC.

This chain joins TRBV20-1 and TRBJ2-7; the match to TRBD2 covers 10 bases. Germline CDR1 is DFQATT and CDR2 is SNEGSKA (reference sequence). After removal of 6 bases from V and 3 bases from J, the junction contained 11 bases not matched to a gene. This CDR3 contains 15 residues. CDR3 DNA: TGCAGTGCAAGGACTAGCGGCCCCGTTGGCTACGAGCAGTACTTC. Its protein product is CSARTSGPVGYEQYF.

In the case of this clonotype: This sequence may be a read error, since a much larger clone differs from it by one base. The genes are TRBV5-5 and TRBJ1-4; no definite D call. Deletions cut 4 bases from V and 3 bases from J, with 13 bases between. The CDR3 extends over 15 amino acids. From germline, CDR1 is SGHKS and CDR2 YYEKEE (reference sequence). The CDR3 DNA reads as TGTGCCAGCAGCCCCCTGGTGGCCTCTAATGAAAAACTGTTTTTT. Its translation is CASSPLVASNEKLFF.

The V and J genes are TRBV5-1 and TRBJ2-5; TRBD1 aligns across 7 bases. The CDR3 is 14 amino acids. The V and J ends lost 4 bases and 2 bases, in that order; junction bases with no gene match: 5. CDR1 and CDR2 from the germline V gene are SGHRS and YFSETQ. The CDR3 sequence: CASSPDRSQETQYF. Written as DNA, the CDR3 is TGCGCCAGCAGCCCGGACAGGAGTCAAGAGACCCAGTACTTC.

The V call is TRBV5-5, the J call TRBJ2-3; D is perhaps TRBD2 (6 bases). Trimming shortened V by 4 bases and J by 5 bases, and 14 bases separated the two germline ends. Per the germline V gene, CDR1 is SGHKS and CDR2 is YYEKEE (reference sequence). This CDR3 is built from 14 residues. In nucleotides, the CDR3 is TGTGCCAGCAGCCCCGCGGGAAGGGTAGATACGCAGTATTTT. Translated: CASSPAGRVDTQYF.

Only a few counts were recorded for this clonotype. Mismatch with germline at one junction end may stem from a read error. The rearrangement uses TRBV10-3 and TRBJ1-1; D uncertain. Germline V gene data show CDR1 as ENHRY and CDR2 as SYGVKD. The CDR3 is 13 residues long. The CDR3 nucleotides are TGTGCCATCAGTGATGGTGGGAACACTGAAGCTTCCTTT. It specifies CAISDGGNTEASF.

In this sample, this clonotype turned up a few times. The gene calls are TRBV10-3 and TRBJ2-5; 7 bases align to TRBD2. The CDR3 is 14 residues long. The J segment lost 1 base and the V segment lost 6 bases, leaving 5 bases of the junction unmatched. The germline V gene encodes CDR1 ENHRY and CDR2 SYGVKD. CDR3 coding DNA: TGTGCCATCAGCTCACCGGGGGGCCAAGAGACCCAGTACTTC. This translates into CAISSPGGQETQYF.

This rearrangement joins TRBV5-1 to TRBJ1-6, with a weak D call TRBD1 (5 bases). Per germline, CDR1 SGHRS and CDR2 YFSETQ. Deletions cut 4 bases from V and 7 bases from J, with 15 bases between. This CDR3 has 15 amino acids. CDR3 residues: CASSSTGRQNSPLHF. DNA of the CDR3: TGCGCCAGCAGCAGCACGGGACGGCAGAATTCACCCCTCCACTTT.

This clonotype was counted between two and nine times. The rearrangement joins TRBV24-1 to TRBJ2-5; D not resolved. In germline, CDR1 is KGHDR, CDR2 SFDVKD. The CDR3 runs 11 residues. The ends were cut back, 9 bases at V and 4 bases at J, with 8 bases in the middle. In DNA form, the CDR3 reads TGTGCCACCGCGGAAGGAGAGACCCAGTACTTC. Its translation is CATAEGETQYF.

This clonotype has a count of ten or more. V is TRBV5-1 and J is TRBJ2-1, with TRBD2 as a possible D gene (6 bases). The CDR3 covers 15 residues. Germline CDR1 SGHRS, CDR2 YFSETQ. V was pared by 4 bases and J by 2 bases, with 13 bases between. The CDR3, as DNA: TGCGCCAGCAGCGTAAGCGGGCTTACCTACAATGAGCAGTTCTTC. Protein product: CASSVSGLTYNEQFF.

This chain joins TRBV29-1 and TRBJ2-5; D is undetermined. Trimming removed 7 bases from V and 2 bases from J, with 5 bases in between. CDR1 is SQVTM, CDR2 ANQGSEA, per germline. This CDR3 is built from 10 residues. The CDR3 loop reads CSGGQETQYF. The CDR3 region has the DNA TGCAGCGGTGGACAAGAGACCCAGTACTTC.

J is TRBJ1-6 and V is TRBV9, with 8 bases that match TRBD1. The CDR3 runs 15 residues. V trimming: 4 bases; J trimming: 6 bases; junction bases outside the gene matches: 6. Germline CDR1 reads SGDLS; CDR2 reads YYNGEE. The CDR3 is CASSSRQGTNSPLHF. The DNA of the CDR3 is TGTGCCAGCAGCTCCCGACAGGGGACTAATTCACCCCTCCACTTT.

This clonotype turned up a few times. The V and J genes are TRBV20-1 and TRBJ1-5; a weak D match, TRBD1 (5 bases). The CDR3 is 14 residues long. The V end lost 0 bases, the J end lost 7 bases, and 13 bases lay between the germline ends. The germline V gene encodes CDR1 DFQATT and CDR2 SNEGSKA (reference sequence). The CDR3 region is CSARDPRERQPQHF. The CDR3 coding sequence is TGCAGTGCTAGAGATCCCAGGGAGCGGCAGCCCCAGCATTTT.

To note about this clonotype: One junction end does not reproduce the germline sequence, and a read error may be involved. This chain uses TRBV7-4 with TRBJ1-5; D ambiguous. Per germline, CDR1 SGHVT and CDR2 SQSDAQ. There are 15 residues in the CDR3. As DNA, the CDR3 is TGTACCAGCAGCTTAGTGGGAGTTGGCAATCAGCCCCAGCATTTT. Translation: CTSSLVGVGNQPQHF.